The clone carrying this T cell receptor (beta chain) occurred a few times. This sample is drawn from a study of blood T cell repertoires in COVID-19. In the study overall: Spain, Italy and the United States supplied samples that represented acute and convalescent COVID-19.

The assay was immunoSEQ multiplex PCR, and TCRdb's table has in-frame clones only and misses some. Here the sample spans approximately 240,000 clones, around 81% being singletons. The receptor was derived from a woman aged 60-70 years with active or convalescent COVID-19. The specimen was peripheral blood.

The CDR3 sequence is CASSLGLAGLETQYF. The CDR3 bases are TGTGCCAGCTCGCTTGGACTAGCGGGATTAGAGACCCAGTACTTC. The chain employs TRBV18 and TRBJ2-5; 12 nucleotides line up with TRBD2. CDR1 is KGHSH and CDR2 is LQKENI in the germline V gene. This CDR3 region has 15 residues. Unmatched junction bases numbered 6, after V lost 6 bases and J lost 4 bases.